This T cell receptor (beta chain) was documented in a study of cytomegalovirus exposure and HLA in healthy donors. Germline CDR1 is SQVTM and CDR2 is ANQGSEA. This CDR3 spans 13 amino acids. V lost 4 bases to trimming and J lost 7 bases, with 16 bases between them. PCR primers comprised 60 Vbeta and 13 Jbeta primers. Clones were read by immunoSEQ multiplex PCR, and TCRdb kept only the in-frame ones, dropping some. The table has around 150,000 clones, about 86% seen once. The source is a woman aged 18-35 years in good health and CMV-seronegative. The V gene is TRBV29-1, the J gene TRBJ2-5, with TRBD1 as a possible D gene (5 bases). The specimen sequenced was PBMCs. CDR3 DNA: TGCAGCGTTGCGACCGGAGCTCAGGGGACCCAGTACTTC. This translates into CSVATGAQGTQYF.